This T cell receptor beta chain was captured in a study of CXCR3-negative and CXCR3-positive naive CD8 T cells. CDR3 length: 13 residues. Germline CDR1 MGHRA, CDR2 YSYEKL. Libraries were UMI-labeled 5' RACE TRB cDNA. Each CDR3 protein gets one entry in TCRdb, which reprocessed the 5' RACE reads and gives no DNA. The listing contains about 90,000 distinct CDR3 sequences. This receptor was obtained from a human donor in good health. Some clones in this sample may be carry-over from other donors' samples. The gene calls are TRBV4-1 and TRBJ2-5; TCRdb's D call of TRBD2 is untestable without DNA. The sequencing input was naive CXCR3- CD8+ T cells from blood. Specified subset: CD45RO-CCR7+CD27+CD95- naive CD8+ T cells lacking CXCR3 (TNR3-). The CDR3 here is CASSRSAEETQYF.